This is a list of T cell receptor beta chains from one sample in a study of breast tumors, draining lymph nodes, adjacent tissues. Using its own MiXCR run on the multiplex PCR reads, TCRdb lists one record per CDR3 protein. The repertoire holds around 290,000 distinct CDR3 sequences, roughly 30% seen once, with about 1.2% in the top ten. The specimen was axillary lymph node tissue. Receptors originate from a female donor with breast cancer. Some clones in this sample may be carry-over from other donors' samples. Both conserved end residues are part of each CDR3. The order of the fields is D gene, clone size, V gene, J gene, CDR3 protein, CDR3 DNA. D genes are given only for firm matches. The size field is filled for only some rows; it gives once, few, many or a size class.

TRBD2	many	TRBV19	TRBJ2-7	CASSTGTSGRALPSEQYF	TGTGCCAGTAGTACCGGGACTAGCGGGAGGGCCCTGCCTTCCGAGCAGTACTTC
TRBD2	many	TRBV10-3	TRBJ2-1	CAIIAGPGNEQFF	TGTGCCATCATAGCGGGCCCCGGCAATGAGCAGTTCTTC
TRBD1	many	TRBV4-2	TRBJ1-2	CASSQTGLSGYTF	TGTGCCAGCAGCCAGACAGGGCTTTCTGGCTACACCTTC
TRBD2	.	TRBV7-2	TRBJ2-7	CASSVAGTSGYEQYF	TGTGCCAGCAGCGTCGCCGGGACTAGCGGGTACGAGCAGTACTTC
TRBD2	many	TRBV10-3	TRBJ2-1	CAISGPTSGRYNEQFF	TGTGCCATCAGTGGACCGACTAGCGGGAGGTACAATGAGCAGTTCTTC
TRBD2	few	TRBV7-9	TRBJ2-5	CASSLGSGRETQYF	TGTGCCAGCAGCTTAGGTAGCGGGAGGGAGACCCAGTACTTC
TRBD2	many	TRBV20-1	TRBJ2-7	CSAKISGLAVEQYF	TGCAGTGCTAAGATTTCCGGACTAGCGGTTGAGCAGTACTTC
.	many	TRBV6-2/TRBV6-3	TRBJ2-3	CASSYSTMGKQYF	TGTGCCAGCAGTTACTCGACAATGGGGAAGCAGTATTTT
TRBD1	many	TRBV7-9	TRBJ2-3	CASSSSGQGAADTQYF	TGTGCCAGCAGCTCCTCCGGACAGGGGGCCGCAGATACGCAGTATTTT
.	many	TRBV7-2	TRBJ2-1	CASRNFNEQFF	TGTGCCAGCAGGAATTTTAATGAGCAGTTCTTC
TRBD2	.	TRBV27	TRBJ2-3	CASSKTSGSRSADTQYF	TGTGCCAGCAGCAAGACTAGCGGGAGTAGATCGGCAGATACGCAGTATTTT
TRBD1	.	TRBV12-3/TRBV12-4	TRBJ2-7	CASRRGQQGGGEQYF	TGTGCCAGCAGACGGGGACAGCAAGGGGGCGGCGAGCAGTACTTC
.	many	TRBV7-8	TRBJ2-7	CASSLAPSHEQYF	TGTGCCAGCAGCTTAGCGCCGTCCCACGAGCAGTACTTC
.	many	TRBV27	TRBJ1-6	CASSLSYSREFPLHF	TGTGCCAGCAGTTTATCGTACAGCCGAGAGTTTCCCCTCCACTTT
.	.	TRBV4-2	TRBJ1-1	CASSHDKSQRGNTEAFF	TGTGCCAGCAGCCACGACAAATCTCAAAGGGGGAACACTGAAGCTTTCTTT
TRBD2	once	TRBV27	TRBJ2-1	CASRGLAGRMRYNEQFF	TGTGCCAGCAGGGGACTAGCGGGAAGGATGAGGTACAATGAGCAGTTCTTC
TRBD2	many	TRBV5-4	TRBJ2-5	CASNQNNPGLAETQYF	TGTGCCAGCAACCAAAATAATCCGGGACTAGCTGAGACCCAGTACTTC
.	.	TRBV10-3	TRBJ1-6	CAISEAGSNSPLHF	TGTGCCATCAGTGAAGCAGGTTCGAATTCACCCCTCCACTTT
TRBD2	few	TRBV20-1	TRBJ2-7	CSATTSGRETTYEQYF	TGCAGTGCAACGACTAGCGGGAGGGAAACTACCTACGAGCAGTACTTC
TRBD2	.	TRBV15	TRBJ2-7	CATSRDRAGGPYEQYF	TGTGCCACCAGCAGAGATAGGGCGGGGGGACCCTACGAGCAGTACTTC
.	many	TRBV6-6	TRBJ2-7	CASSYGQGLSYEQYF	TGTGCCAGCAGTTACGGGCAGGGCCTTTCCTACGAGCAGTACTTC
TRBD1	.	TRBV29-1	TRBJ1-2	CSALRQGIGPGGYTF	TGCAGCGCCCTAAGACAGGGGATAGGTCCTGGAGGCTACACCTTC
TRBD2	.	TRBV7-2	TRBJ2-5	CASSLDGRVGETQYF	TGTGCCAGCAGCCTGGACGGGAGGGTTGGAGAGACCCAGTACTTC
.	many	TRBV5-8	TRBJ1-6	CASSGRGNSPLHF	TGTGCCAGCTCAGGACGCGGCAATTCACCCCTCCACTTT
TRBD1	many	TRBV10-3	TRBJ2-7	CAITDRDSYEQYF	TGTGCCATCACAGACAGGGACTCCTACGAGCAGTACTTC
TRBD1	few	TRBV28	TRBJ2-7	CASSSGQGLSCEQYF	TGTGCCAGCAGTTCCGGACAGGGGTTGTCCTGCGAGCAGTACTTC
.	.	TRBV11-2	TRBJ1-2	CASSLAAGPSYGYTF	TGTGCCAGCAGCTTAGCCGCCGGGCCCAGCTATGGCTACACCTTC
TRBD2	few	TRBV12-5	TRBJ2-1	CASARQGTSGLGAYNEQFF	TGTGCTAGTGCCAGACAAGGGACTAGCGGCCTTGGGGCCTACAATGAGCAGTTCTTC
TRBD1	.	TRBV5-4	TRBJ1-2	CASSLLGTASLNYGYTF	TGTGCCAGCAGCTTACTCGGGACAGCCAGTCTTAACTATGGCTACACCTTC
TRBD2	.	TRBV20-1	TRBJ2-3	CSASGRATDTQYF	TGCAGTGCTAGCGGGAGGGCGACAGATACGCAGTATTTT
TRBD1	once	TRBV5-1	TRBJ1-2	CASSSETGARYGYTF	TGCGCCAGCAGCTCCGAGACAGGGGCCCGCTATGGCTACACCTTC
.	many	TRBV6-1	TRBJ2-6	CASSRIVSGANVLTF	TGTGCCAGCAGCCGGATCGTCTCTGGGGCCAACGTCCTGACTTTC
.	many	TRBV29-1	TRBJ2-6	CSVDGSLSGANVLTF	TGCAGCGTAGACGGTTCTCTCTCTGGGGCCAACGTCCTGACTTTC
TRBD1	.	TRBV6-7	TRBJ1-5	CASRTEIRGKDQPQHF	TGTGCCAGCAGAACCGAAATCAGGGGGAAGGATCAGCCCCAGCATTTT
TRBD2	many	TRBV9	TRBJ2-1	CASSVLTSGSLNEQFF	TGTGCCAGCAGCGTCCTAACTAGCGGGAGTCTGAATGAGCAGTTCTTC
.	.	TRBV2	TRBJ1-1	CASSTDGHTEAFF	TGTGCCAGCAGTACAGACGGGCACACTGAAGCTTTCTTT
TRBD1	many	TRBV10-3	TRBJ1-6	CAIGRTGGAGHNSPLHF	TGTGCCATCGGGCGGACAGGGGGCGCGGGGCATAATTCACCCCTCCACTTT
TRBD2	many	TRBV5-6	TRBJ2-5	CASSLLAGGEETQYF	TGTGCCAGCAGCTTGTTAGCGGGGGGGGAAGAGACCCAGTACTTC
.	many	TRBV20-1	TRBJ1-3	CSARGTGNTIYF	TGCAGTGCTAGAGGGACTGGAAACACCATATATTTT
.	many	TRBV29-1	TRBJ2-3	CSAGNRGGHTDTQYF	TGCAGCGCTGGCAACAGAGGAGGACACACAGATACGCAGTATTTT
.	many	TRBV7-9	TRBJ2-5	CASSLGGGQETQYF	TGTGCCAGCAGCTTAGGAGGCGGTCAAGAGACCCAGTACTTC
.	many	TRBV12-3/TRBV12-4	TRBJ2-7	CASSLVRRPYEQYF	TGTGCCAGCAGTTTAGTGCGGAGACCCTACGAGCAGTACTTC
.	.	TRBV5-1	TRBJ2-1	CANSLVWVTYNEQSF	TGCGCCAACAGCCTGGTCTGGGTCACCTACAATGAGCAGTCCTTC
TRBD1	.	TRBV2	TRBJ1-2	CASREGTGGYTF	TGTGCCAGCAGAGAAGGGACAGGGGGCTACACCTTC
TRBD1	.	TRBV7-3	TRBJ1-4	CASSPGDRGRDEKLFF	TGTGCCAGCAGCCCCGGGGACAGGGGGCGCGATGAAAAACTGTTTTTT
TRBD1	.	TRBV7-9	TRBJ1-4	CASSQDRETNEKLFF	TGTGCCAGCAGCCAAGACAGGGAAACTAATGAAAAACTGTTTTTT
TRBD2	.	TRBV6-1	TRBJ2-2	CASSSLTSDAGELFF	TGTGCCAGCAGTTCTCTTACTAGCGATGCCGGGGAGCTGTTTTTT
.	many	TRBV15	TRBJ2-7	CATSRADRGTEQYF	TGTGCCACCAGCAGAGCAGATAGGGGGACCGAGCAGTACTTC
.	many	TRBV2	TRBJ1-1	CASSPRERFTEAFF	TGTGCCAGCAGCCCCAGGGAAAGGTTTACTGAAGCTTTCTTT
TRBD2	.	TRBV2	TRBJ2-2	CANKARAGANGELFF	TGTGCCAACAAGGCGCGAGCGGGAGCAAACGGGGAGCTGTTTTTC
.	.	TRBV15	TRBJ2-7	CATSPSQKGVPEQYF	TGTGCCACCAGTCCATCCCAAAAAGGCGTCCCGGAGCAGTACTTC
.	many	TRBV29-1	TRBJ2-7	CSVGGSFSYEQYF	TGCAGCGTGGGCGGCTCCTTCTCCTACGAGCAGTACTTC
.	many	TRBV19	TRBJ2-1	CASRESEISYNEQFF	TGTGCCAGTAGGGAGAGCGAGATCTCCTACAATGAGCAGTTCTTC